This TCR beta chain originates from a study of blood T cell repertoires in COVID-19. The CDR3 is 14 amino acids. The V end was cut by 1 base, the J end by 10 bases, with 14 bases between. From germline, CDR1 is LGHDT and CDR2 YNNKEL (reference sequence). Cohort placement rested on clinical history that participants reported themselves. Per the original methods: Reference gene primer amplification gave estimated nucleated cell counts. Generated by immunoSEQ multiplex PCR, the TCRdb table keeps only in-frame clones and is missing some. That table supplies the V and J calls and clone size; D and trimming were determined from the DNA. The sample holds under 200,000 clones; 82% are singletons and the top ten take 4.5% to 6.5%.

Input material: PBMCs or T cells enriched from blood (not recorded which). This chain links TRBV3-1 (or the pseudogene TRBV3-2) with TRBJ2-1; tentatively, D is TRBD2 (6 bases). The receptor's source is a woman aged 55-69 years with acute COVID-19. CDR3 nucleotide sequence: TGTGCCAGCAGCCAAGGGTTATCGGGAGTAGAGCAGTTCTTC. Translating gives CASSQGLSGVEQFF.